This T cell receptor beta chain was recorded in a study of cytomegalovirus exposure and HLA in healthy donors. General study findings and limits: Later work found most CMV-associated TCR beta chains apparently HLA-restricted. Reportedly, TCR beta sequences accurately predicted HLA-A and HLA-B alleles in most subjects. Researchers counted roughly 150 TCR beta chains as cytomegalovirus-associated.

This CDR3 is 16 amino acids long. Comment on this clone: Its antigen remains unidentified.

The study ran its PCR with 60 Vbeta and 13 Jbeta primers. Sequencing used immunoSEQ multiplex PCR; TCRdb keeps in-frame clones, though not all of them. The table lists around 150,000 clones, 87% of them singletons. This TCR came from a woman in her twenties or thirties in good health and CMV-seronegative. Sequencing used PBMCs. The chain uses TRBV7-5 and TRBJ1-5; no check of the table's D call, TRBD1, against the DNA was made. TRBV7-5 is termed a pseudogene. CDR3 coding DNA: TGTGCCAGAAGCCCCCCCCGACAGGGCTTAAATCAGCCCCAGCATTTT. This gives the protein CARSPPRQGLNQPQHF.